Listed here are 14 T cell receptor beta chains from one sample, sequenced in a study of OX40 agonist ivuxolimab in advanced cancers. TCRdb's table, derived via immunoSEQ multiplex PCR, lists solely in-frame clones and lacks some. The sample lists tens of thousands of clones, over 75% occurring once. The material was CD4+ or CD8+ T cells sorted from blood, obtained in a trial of the OX40 agonist ivuxolimab. The origin of the receptors is an adult with an advanced solid tumor such as melanoma, head and neck, liver or kidney cancer.

The chain combines TRBV15 with TRBJ2-2; tentative D call: TRBD1 (5 bases). Trimming pared 1 base from V and 6 bases from J, leaving 15 bases between. This CDR3 contains 16 residues. Germline loops: CDR1 LNHNV, CDR2 YYDKDF (reference sequence). CDR3 loop: CATSRAGALRAGELFF. The CDR3 DNA is TGTGCCACCAGCAGAGCTGGAGCCCTCAGGGCCGGGGAGCTGTTTTTT.

The genes are TRBV4-1 and TRBJ2-3; possibly TRBD1 or TRBD2 for D (6 bases each). CDR1 and CDR2 (germline): MGHRA, YSYEKL. Trimming left V 4 bases short and J 4 bases short, with 21 bases between. CDR3 length equals 17 residues. CDR3 sequence (DNA): TGCGCCAGCAGCCCAGGAGTTCAGGGGCGCGGGGCAGATACGCAGTATTTT. Protein product: CASSPGVQGRGADTQYF.

The CDR3 DNA is TGTGCCAGCAGTAGGGACACCACCTACAATGAGCAGTTCTTC. Translating gives CASSRDTTYNEQFF. The gene calls are TRBV11-1 and TRBJ2-1, with D perhaps TRBD1 (6 bases). With 6 bases removed from V and 2 bases from J, the gap between germline ends came to 11 bases. The V gene's germline CDR1 is SGHAT and CDR2 FQDESV (reference sequence). The length of the CDR3 is 14 residues.

The V call is TRBV7-6, the J call TRBJ2-7; D perhaps matches TRBD1 (6 bases). The germline V and J ends were trimmed by 4 bases and 1 base, with 8 bases remaining between them. Looked up from germline, CDR1 is SGHVS and CDR2 is FNYEAQ. The CDR3 totals 13 residues. CDR3 sequence reads: CASSWGQSYEQYF. DNA for the CDR3: TGTGCCAGCAGCTGGGGACAATCCTACGAGCAGTACTTC.

The chain joins TRBV15 to TRBJ2-3, with D maybe TRBD2 (5 bases). V gave up 1 base and J gave up 1 base, with 12 bases separating them. Germline V gene lookup returns CDR1 LNHNV and CDR2 YYDKDF (reference sequence). The CDR3 contains 16 residues. In nucleotides, the CDR3 is TGTGCCACCAGCAGAGTAGGACTCGATGGCACAGATACGCAGTATTTT. Protein: CATSRVGLDGTDTQYF.

The rearrangement uses TRBV6-6 and TRBJ1-2, with 11 bases that match TRBD1. Germline V gene data show CDR1 as MNHNY and CDR2 as SVGAGI (reference sequence). This CDR3 spans 14 amino acids. J lost 7 bases, V lost 2 bases, and 3 bases had no gene match. In nucleotides, the CDR3 is TGTGCCAGCAGTTACGAGGACAGGGGGCCTGGCTACACCTTC. Its translation is CASSYEDRGPGYTF.

This clone was counted only a few times. The rearrangement links TRBV28 to TRBJ2-7, with TRBD1 matching 9 bases. The CDR3 has 13 residues. The germline V gene has CDR1 MDHEN and CDR2 SYDVKM. Trimming took 6 bases from V and 11 from J; bases not matched to a gene: 11. The CDR3 region is CASRINRDRDEYF. The CDR3 DNA reads as TGTGCCAGCAGGATTAACCGGGACAGGGATGAGTACTTC.

The chain is built from TRBV9 and TRBJ2-5; no clear D. CDR3 length: 10 amino acids. The germline V gene has CDR1 SGDLS and CDR2 YYNGEE. V was trimmed by 7 bases and J by 3 bases, leaving 4 bases between them. CDR3 sequence reads: CASGEETQYF. The CDR3 nucleotides are TGTGCCAGCGGCGAAGAGACCCAGTACTTC.

The chain has TRBV28 and TRBJ1-5; D unresolved. Germline CDR1 and CDR2: MDHEN and SYDVKM. Trimming took off 6 bases at V and 4 bases at J, with 10 bases between the two ends. CDR3 length equals 13 residues. The CDR3 region has the DNA TGTGCCAGCAGCTTGACCGGAAATCAGCCCCAGCATTTT. Protein: CASSLTGNQPQHF.

This clone has a single count. This chain connects TRBV30 to TRBJ2-7; 8 positions match TRBD1. Germline CDR1 and CDR2: GTSNPN and SVGIG (reference sequence). Trimming at V came to 3 bases and at J to 4 bases, leaving 8 bases not matched to a gene. This CDR3 is built from 14 residues. The chain's CDR3 is CAWSPGTGVYEQYF. DNA of the CDR3: TGTGCCTGGAGCCCTGGGACAGGCGTATACGAGCAGTACTTC.

The chain joins TRBV6-4 to TRBJ1-2; TRBD1 might be the D (5 bases). The CDR3 loop spans 15 amino acids. The germline V gene encodes CDR1 MRHNA and CDR2 SNTAGT. Trimming stripped 6 bases from V and 3 bases from J, with 17 bases between. In DNA form, the CDR3 reads TGTGCCAGCAGAGCCGACAGTTACGGGGACTATGGCTACACCTTC. Encoded protein: CASRADSYGDYGYTF.

The J gene is TRBJ2-1, the V gene TRBV6-1; the D gene could be TRBD1 or TRBD2 (5 bases each). Germline V lookup: CDR1 MNHNS, CDR2 SASEGT. The CDR3 is 15 amino acids. For the CDR3, the DNA is TGTGGTACACAAGGACGGGGCGGGCCCTACAATGAGCAGTTCTTC. It specifies CGTQGRGGPYNEQFF.

Only one count was recorded for this clone. The chain uses TRBV5-1 and TRBJ2-5, with D maybe TRBD2 (7 bases). This CDR3 has 15 residues. V was cut by 4 bases and J by 3 bases, with 16 bases left in between. Per the germline V gene, CDR1 is SGHRS and CDR2 is YFSETQ. CDR3 DNA sequence: TGCGCCAGCAGCCAAGTGGGGGGGCCCGAAGAGACCCAGTACTTC. It is translated as CASSQVGGPEETQYF.

This clone was counted between two and nine times. The chain links TRBV5-1 to TRBJ1-2; 8 bases line up with TRBD1. CDR1 SGHRS and CDR2 YFSETQ come from the germline V gene. J gave up 7 bases and V 5 bases, and 10 bases lay outside the gene matches. The CDR3 sequence is 14 residues long. The CDR3 DNA is TGCGCCAGCAGTTCTGGACAGGGAGCGTTTGGCTACACCTTC. Its translation: CASSSGQGAFGYTF.